This T cell receptor beta chain was profiled in a study of blood T cell repertoires in COVID-19. Whole-study context: Material from acute and convalescent COVID-19 was sourced from the United States, Italy and Spain. PBMCs, B-cell-depleted T cells, or T cells were the source of the cDNA or gDNA that made up the material.

The study recruited people aged roughly 18 to 89 years across 20 to 30 US areas. Germline V gives CDR1 SEHNR, CDR2 FQNEAQ (reference sequence). V gave up 2 bases and J gave up 7 bases, with 12 bases separating them. This CDR3 comprises 14 residues. Authors' processing steps: The assay estimated nucleated cells by amplifying reference gene primers. TCRdb keeps only in-frame clones here, not all; method: immunoSEQ multiplex PCR. V and J calls and clone size are as listed in that table; D and trimming were resolved from the DNA. Of fewer than 350,000 clones in the sample, roughly 90% are singletons; the top ten hold 2.3%.

The sequenced sample was PBMCs or T cells enriched from blood (not recorded which). The chain recombines TRBV7-9 with TRBJ2-1; weak D call: TRBD1 (6 bases). This TCR was sampled from a woman between 40 and 50 years old with acute COVID-19. For the CDR3, the DNA is TGTGCCAGCAGCTTATTGGGGGCTGGAAATGAGCAGTTCTTC. Amino acid sequence: CASSLLGAGNEQFF. The entire variable domain, with the rest obtained from reference TRBV7-9 and TRBJ2-1, is as follows: DTGVSQNPRHKITKRGQNVTFRCDPISEHNRLYWYRQTLGQGPEFLTYFQNEAQLEKSRLLSDRFSAERPKGSFSTLEIQRTEQGDSAMYLCASSLLGAGNEQFFGPGTRLTVL.